One and the same sample provided the 10 T cell receptor beta chains below, sequenced in a study of OX40 agonist ivuxolimab in advanced cancers. Only in-frame clones appear in the TCRdb table, and some are missing; sequencing was by immunoSEQ multiplex PCR. The sample contains about 30,000 clones, just over 90% of which appear only once. The input for sequencing was CD4+ or CD8+ T cells sorted from blood, taken in a trial of the OX40 agonist ivuxolimab. The receptors here all came from an adult with an advanced solid tumor such as melanoma, head and neck, liver or kidney cancer.

This clone occurred once. The chain couples TRBV28 to TRBJ2-1, with D possibly being TRBD1 or TRBD2 (5 bases each). The CDR3 has 15 residues. CDR1 is MDHEN and CDR2 is SYDVKM in the germline V gene. The V and J ends lost 7 bases and 4 bases respectively, with 17 bases between them. DNA for the CDR3: TGTGCCAGCAACGCAGGGACCACCCCTTACAATGAGCAGTTCTTC. This codes for CASNAGTTPYNEQFF. The full variable domain, in which reference TRBV28 and TRBJ2-1 provide the parts outside the CDR3, is DVKVTQSSRYLVKRTGEKVFLECVQDMDHENMFWYRQDPGLGLRLIYFSYDVKMKEKGDIPEGYSVSREKKERFSLILESASTNQTSMYLCASNAGTTPYNEQFFGPGTRLTVL.

V gene TRBV28 combines with J gene TRBJ1-6, with 7 bases matching TRBD1. CDR1 is MDHEN and CDR2 is SYDVKM in the germline V gene. Losses at the gene ends were 5 bases for V and 7 bases for J; bases not matched to a gene: 5. The CDR3 runs 14 residues. CDR3 nucleotide sequence: TGTGCCAGCAGTCTCCGGGGACAGAATTCACCCCTCCACTTT. Translated: CASSLRGQNSPLHF.

The chain employs TRBV7-6 and TRBJ2-3; D is tentatively TRBD1 or TRBD2 (5 bases each). CDR3 size: 16 residues. Germline V CDR1 and CDR2: SGHVS, FNYEAQ. V was cut by 5 bases and J by 6 bases, with 21 bases left in between. In DNA, the CDR3 is TGTGCCAGCAGCCAAGACGGGGCGGGCCAGCGGGATACGCAGTATTTT. Amino acid sequence: CASSQDGAGQRDTQYF.

The rearrangement links TRBV6-5 to TRBJ2-1; D gene uncertain. This CDR3 has 13 residues. V lost 2 bases and J lost 6, with 8 bases in between. CDR1 is MNHEY and CDR2 is SVGAGI in the germline V gene. CDR3 sequence: CASSYLRGNEQFF. The CDR3 bases are TGTGCCAGCAGTTACCTAAGAGGCAATGAGCAGTTCTTC.

Concerning this clone itself: Other DNA sequences from this sample encode an identical CDR3 as well. The chain combines TRBV11-2 with TRBJ2-7; 11 bases map to TRBD1. Losses at the gene ends were 3 bases for V and 4 bases for J; bases not matched to a gene: 2. The germline V gene encodes CDR1 SGHAT and CDR2 FQNNGV. The CDR3 totals 14 residues. The DNA of the CDR3 is TGTGCCAGCAGCTTGGGGACAGGGGGTTACGAGCAGTACTTC. This codes for CASSLGTGGYEQYF.

This clone was seen a handful of times. The V and J genes are TRBV15 and TRBJ2-2, with 8 positions matching TRBD2. The V gene's germline CDR1 is LNHNV and CDR2 YYDKDF (reference sequence). This CDR3 has 15 amino acids. The junction had 5 bases not matched to a gene; V was cut back by 2 bases and J by 6 bases. CDR3 in DNA: TGTGCCACCAGCAGAAAGGGACTAGAATCCGGGGAGCTGTTTTTT. Translation: CATSRKGLESGELFF.

V gene TRBV29-1 combines with J gene TRBJ2-3; a weak D match, TRBD2 (6 bases). This CDR3 comprises 15 residues. Germline CDR1 is SQVTM and CDR2 is ANQGSEA. Trimming took 7 bases from V and 5 from J, leaving 22 bases between them. The CDR3 reads CSAVGREPRVDTQYF. As DNA, the CDR3 is TGCAGCGCTGTGGGACGGGAGCCCCGGGTAGATACGCAGTATTTT.

The V call is TRBV27, the J call TRBJ2-1; D call uncertain. Germline assignment: CDR1 MNHEY and CDR2 SMNVEV (reference sequence). The CDR3 contains 13 residues. V lost 6 bases to trimming and J lost 1 base, with 7 bases between them. The chain's CDR3 is CASRDQSYNEQFF. CDR3 bases: TGTGCCAGCAGGGACCAATCCTACAATGAGCAGTTCTTC.

This clone was recorded once. Compared with germline, one end of the junction differs, possibly owing to a read error. The chain joins TRBV27 to TRBJ1-5; the match to TRBD1 covers 9 bases. CDR1 is MNHEY, CDR2 SMNVEV, per germline (reference sequence). CDR3 length: 18 amino acids. The CDR3 sequence: CANSLTKPGTGSNQPQHF. For the CDR3, the DNA is TGTGCCAACAGTTTAACCAAACCCGGGACAGGGAGCAATCAGCCCCAGCATTTT.

The chain recombines TRBV6-5 with TRBJ2-1; 8 positions agree with TRBD2. The junction had 8 bases not matched to a gene; V was cut back by 1 base and J by 6 bases. The CDR3 sequence is 16 residues long. Germline V gene sequence: CDR1 MNHEY, CDR2 SVGAGI. This CDR3 is CASSYWGLDRSNEQFF. CDR3 in DNA: TGTGCCAGCAGTTACTGGGGACTAGATAGAAGCAATGAGCAGTTCTTC.